Included here is one T cell receptor beta chain sequence, with context. What it binds is not known. The data are from a study of T cell repertoires in cytomegalovirus infection. Whole-study context: Used in the study were CMV epitopes, some recently identified and HLA-C-restricted, others well-studied and HLA-B-restricted. It was the public TCR beta signatures that indicated both CMV infection and matching HLA type. Study findings and constraints: HLA-C-restricted CMV clonotypes gave the most frequent clonotype in two of eight donors.

Each CDR3 protein is one row after TCRdb ran MiXCR on the reads. Of about 480,000 distinct CDR3 sequences in the sample, about 33% were seen once. This sequence originates from a human donor in good health (CMV status not recorded). Some clones in this sample may be carry-over from other donors' samples. The source material was cultured PBMCs, sampled from culture after CMV antigen stimulation.

The CDR3 DNA sequence: TGCGCCAGCAGCCTAACTCCGGCCGACCAAGAGACCCAGTACTTC. This codes for CASSLTPADQETQYF. The J gene is TRBJ2-5, the V gene TRBV4-3; D remains ambiguous. There are 15 residues in the CDR3. Germline V gene lookup returns CDR1 LGHNA and CDR2 YSLEER. Trimming stripped 4 bases from V and 0 bases from J, with 12 bases between.